The source of this T cell receptor beta chain is a study of blood T cell repertoires in COVID-19. The wider study: T cells, B-cell-depleted T cells, or PBMCs supplied cDNA or gDNA.

The authors' processing: Reference gene primer amplification yielded estimated nucleated cell counts. Assay: immunoSEQ multiplex PCR; the TCRdb copy retains only in-frame clones and omits some. From that table come the V and J calls and clone size; the DNA was used to work out D and trimming. The table records around 140,000 clones, approximately 86% of them present only once. CDR3 length: 16 amino acids. Between the trimmed V and J ends, which lost 6 bases and 3 bases, there was a span of 20 bases. From germline, CDR1 is LGHNT and CDR2 FRNRAP. The table lists this clone with a few counts. The receptor was isolated from a woman aged 35 to 49 who had been exposed to COVID-19. Sequencing was done on a sample of PBMCs or T cells enriched from blood (not recorded which). The rearrangement uses TRBV12-5 and TRBJ2-5; TRBD1 might be the D (5 bases). Here the CDR3 reads CASGRTEVVGEETQYF. CDR3 in DNA: TGTGCTAGTGGCCGCACCGAAGTAGTAGGGGAAGAGACCCAGTACTTC. Variable domain in full (rest from reference TRBV12-5 and TRBJ2-5): DARVTQTPRHKVTEMGQEVTMRCQPILGHNTVFWYRQTMMQGLELLAYFRNRAPLDDSGMPKDRFSAEMPDATLATLKIQPSEPRDSAVYFCASGRTEVVGEETQYFGPGTRLLVL.